The 13 T cell receptor beta chains given below trace back to one sample, sequenced in a study of CD8 T cells in Susac syndrome. The RNA input was about 0.45 to 1 ug, and it was reverse transcribed with random hexamers. TCRdb reprocessed the immunoSEQ multiplex PCR reads via MiXCR and lists one record per CDR3 protein. The sample lists 200,000 or so distinct CDR3 sequences, about 95% occurring once. Sequenced: CD4+ T cells from PBMCs. The receptor set was obtained from a human donor with multiple sclerosis.

The gene calls are TRBV5-4 and TRBJ2-3; 7 nucleotides match TRBD2. CDR3 length: 14 amino acids. Germline V gene sequence: CDR1 SGHNT, CDR2 YYREEE (reference sequence). V shed 3 bases and J 5 bases; nucleotides not matched to a gene: 6. DNA for the CDR3: TGTGCCAGCAGCTCGCCTGGCGGGGGAGATACGCAGTATTTT. Translating gives CASSSPGGGDTQYF.

This chain connects TRBV3-1 to TRBJ1-4; 7 nucleotides match TRBD1. Looked up from germline, CDR1 is LGHDT and CDR2 is YNNKEL (reference sequence). The trim removed 4 bases at V and 6 bases at J, leaving 8 bases unmatched. The length of the CDR3 is 15 residues. The CDR3 DNA sequence: TGTGCCAGCAGCCCAATCGGACAGGCGGATGAAAAACTGTTTTTT. Protein product: CASSPIGQADEKLFF.

A single count supports this clonotype. The chain is built from TRBV2 and TRBJ2-7; a weak D match, TRBD1 (6 bases). Germline CDR1 SNHLY, CDR2 FYNNEI. Trimming shortened V by 5 bases and J by 4 bases, and 15 bases separated the two germline ends. The CDR3 is 14 residues long. The CDR3 reads CASSPGTSQYEQYF. The CDR3 bases are TGTGCCAGCAGTCCCGGGACATCGCAATACGAGCAGTACTTC.

The chain employs TRBV5-4 and TRBJ1-1; tentatively, D is TRBD1 (6 bases). Germline loops: CDR1 SGHNT, CDR2 YYREEE (reference sequence). The V end was cut by 3 bases, the J end by 0 bases, with 9 bases between. This CDR3 region has 14 residues. The CDR3 coding sequence is TGTGCCAGCAGCTCCGACAGGCTGAACACTGAAGCTTTCTTT. It is translated as CASSSDRLNTEAFF.

The chain combines TRBV29-1 with TRBJ2-4, with D possibly called TRBD1 or TRBD2 (6 bases each). Per germline, CDR1 SQVTM and CDR2 ANQGSEA. The V end lost 6 bases, the J end lost 0 bases, and 12 bases lay between the germline ends. This CDR3 region has 14 residues. The CDR3: CSVPQGLAKNIQYF. CDR3 bases: TGCAGCGTGCCACAGGGACTAGCCAAAAACATTCAGTACTTC.

The chain links TRBV20-1 to TRBJ2-7, with D perhaps assigned TRBD1 or TRBD2 (6 bases each). V was clipped by 5 bases and J by 5 bases, with 19 bases between them. Germline lookup yields CDR1 DFQATT and CDR2 SNEGSKA (reference sequence). This CDR3 has 14 residues. The DNA for the CDR3 is TGCAGTGCTCCCTTCCCCGGGGGCGGACACGAGCAGTACTTC. This encodes CSAPFPGGGHEQYF.

The gene calls are TRBV30 and TRBJ2-1; weak D call: TRBD2 (6 bases). Per germline, CDR1 GTSNPN and CDR2 SVGIG (reference sequence). The CDR3 totals 13 residues. Trimming left V 6 bases short and J 4 bases short, with 13 bases between. The chain's CDR3 is CACLPRGYNEQFF. CDR3 sequence (DNA): TGTGCCTGCCTCCCCCGGGGGTACAATGAGCAGTTCTTC.

This sequence joins TRBV18 and TRBJ2-5; D remains ambiguous. The CDR3 is made up of 12 amino acids. Trimming cost V 3 bases and J 1 base, with 3 bases left between them. Looked up from germline, CDR1 is KGHSH and CDR2 is LQKENI. In DNA, the CDR3 is TGTGCCAGCTCACCCTCCCAAGAGACCCAGTACTTC. It translates to CASSPSQETQYF.

This clonotype was counted a single time. The V call is TRBV27, the J call TRBJ2-5; D unclear. V gave up 5 bases and J gave up 8 bases, with 9 bases separating them. From germline, CDR1 is MNHEY and CDR2 SMNVEV (reference sequence). The CDR3 has 11 residues. In nucleotides, the CDR3 is TGTGCCAGCAGTGATTGGAGAACCCAGTACTTC. Residues: CASSDWRTQYF.

This chain links TRBV4-1 with TRBJ2-1; no reliable D call. The CDR3 is 12 residues long. V was pared by 3 bases and J by 3 bases, with 3 bases between. Germline V lookup: CDR1 MGHRA, CDR2 YSYEKL. The CDR3 bases are TGCGCCAGCAGCCAGGTCTACAATGAGCAGTTCTTC. This translates into CASSQVYNEQFF.

This chain joins TRBV20-1 and TRBJ1-2; no definite D call. The germline gives CDR1 DFQATT, CDR2 SNEGSKA (reference sequence). The CDR3 covers 12 residues. The V end lost 6 bases, the J end lost 1 base, and 9 bases lay between the germline ends. This CDR3 reads CSAAEDNYGYTF. CDR3 nucleotide sequence: TGCAGTGCGGCGGAGGATAACTATGGCTACACCTTC.

The chain employs TRBV7-9 and TRBJ2-3; TRBD2 is a possible D gene (5 bases). CDR3 length: 15 residues. Germline CDR1 is SEHNR and CDR2 is FQNEAQ (reference sequence). The V and J ends lost 5 bases and 2 bases respectively, with 14 bases between them. The CDR3: CASSANSAATDTQYF. In DNA form, the CDR3 reads TGTGCCAGCAGCGCAAACTCAGCGGCCACAGATACGCAGTATTTT.

This chain connects TRBV9 to TRBJ2-1, with D possibly being TRBD2 (7 bases). CDR1 is SGDLS, CDR2 YYNGEE, per germline. The CDR3 covers 13 residues. Deletions cut 3 bases from V and 9 bases from J, with 13 bases between. DNA of the CDR3: TGTGCCAGCAGCGGGGAGGGGGGTGGTGAGCAGTTCTTC. Residues: CASSGEGGGEQFF.